This T cell receptor beta chain came from a study of CD8+ T cells in alopecia areata. About the research overall: In an open-label trial, patients got 5 to 10 mg tofacitinib twice daily. Points from the study as a whole: Scalp specimens additionally yield sequences from normal skin's resident alphabeta T cells.

For this clone: No antigen is known for it.

CDR1 and CDR2 (germline): ENHRY, SYGVKD. Trimming took 4 bases from V and 1 from J, leaving 11 bases between them. This CDR3 comprises 16 residues. Sequencing used cDNA as its template, made by extracting RNA and reverse transcribing it. The protocol was immunoSEQ multiplex PCR, while the TCRdb copy is restricted to in-frame clones and leaves out a portion. Among 180,000 or so clones, 58% were seen once, and the ten largest hold 5.5%. Sample treatment: oral pan-JAK inhibitor, 5-10 mg twice daily. The rearrangement links TRBV10-3 to TRBJ2-6; the D gene is possibly TRBD1 (5 bases). The sequence was collected from a human donor with alopecia areata. The starting material was CD4+ T cells sorted from blood, obtained at week 24, from a patient treated with tofacitinib. CDR3 region: CAISASTASGANVLTF. The CDR3 region has the DNA TGTGCCATCAGTGCCTCGACAGCGTCTGGGGCCAACGTCCTGACTTTC.